The present T cell receptor beta chain was sequenced within a study of metastatic and nonmetastatic thyroid tumors. Study information: The study looked at repertoires side by side in blood and in tumor or nodule tissue from malignant and benign thyroid patients.

A few counts support this clone. Antigen unknown. In the source study's methods: A classifier for distant metastasis in papillary thyroid cancer was constructed using CDR3 differences observed across clinicopathological groups. TCRdb reanalyzed the PCR reads via MiXCR. V and J calls and clone size were set by TCRdb, not the authors. The sample has under 50,000 clones; less than 30% are singletons. Ahead of thyroid surgery, no patient had received treatment of any kind. Findings of the study overall: Significantly greater TCR beta diversity was reportedly found in malignant thyroid tumors than in benign nodules (in blood and tumor).

The sequence came from a male donor with papillary thyroid cancer or a benign thyroid nodule (not recorded which). Some clones in this sample may be carry-over from other donors' samples. The specimen sequenced was blood.

The CDR3 bases are TGTGCCAGCAGTACTAAGACACTTGGCTACACCTTC. It encodes CASSTKTLGYTF. The chain combines TRBV6-5 with TRBJ1-2, with D hard to call. With 5 bases removed from V and 7 bases from J, the gap between germline ends came to 11 bases. Looked up from germline, CDR1 is MNHEY and CDR2 is SVGAGI. The CDR3 has 12 amino acids.